Listed below are T cell receptor beta chains from one sample, sequenced in a study of regulatory T cells in long-lasting Graves disease. TCRdb reprocessed the multiplex PCR reads with MiXCR, giving one entry per CDR3 protein. The sample carries over 350,000 distinct CDR3 sequences, 15% recorded once. These records were also assigned to another study, of T cells in Graves' hyperthyroidism and ophthalmopathy.

The sequenced sample was peripheral blood mononuclear cells (PBMCs), obtained at new diagnosis, from a patient treated with antithyroid drugs. The receptors were sampled from a woman aged 40-49 years with Graves disease. Each CDR3 is given with its conserved first and last residue. The order of the fields is J gene, clone size, V gene, CDR3 protein. Clone size is shown for a subset of rows, as once, few, many or a class of expanded clone.

TRBJ2-1	-	TRBV14	CASSQGAEQFF
TRBJ1-5	-	TRBV19	CATQGTDYSNQPQHF
TRBJ1-1	few	TRBV24-1	CATRQALNTEAFF
TRBJ2-5	many	TRBV24-1	CATSDPGQETQYF
TRBJ2-1	-	TRBV20-1	CSAPLTGGSYNEQFF
TRBJ1-1	few	TRBV4-1	CASSQTRQRNTEAFF
TRBJ1-4	many	TRBV19	CASSISRTTNEKLFF
TRBJ2-2	many	TRBV6-1	CASIHGRGTNTGELFF
TRBJ2-1	many	TRBV5-6	CASSPGAYNEQFF
TRBJ2-3	-	TRBV27	CASSSLLGGEADTQYF
TRBJ2-5	few	TRBV7-6	CASSLQTSEQETQYF
TRBJ2-2	few	TRBV7-8	CASSLWIARGNTGELFF
TRBJ2-5	many	TRBV27	CASSPLTGSQETQYF
TRBJ2-3	few	TRBV6-1	CASSPKAGTDTQYF
TRBJ2-3	-	TRBV6-1	CASRGLAGSFTSTDTQYF
TRBJ2-5	few	TRBV20-1	CSARLPRLAGAETQYF
TRBJ2-5	many	TRBV2	CASSESGASIETQYF
TRBJ2-3	-	TRBV28	CASRSSGPDTQYF
TRBJ2-3	-	TRBV28	CASSPSKMSTDTQYF
-	once	TRBV11-2	CASSLSGTSYEQFF
TRBJ2-3	many	TRBV12-3/TRBV12-4	CASTPLAWSTDTQYF
TRBJ2-1	many	TRBV6-1	CASSSLRTGEVNEQFF
TRBJ2-1	many	TRBV7-2	CASSRPGASLYNEQFF
TRBJ2-5	-	TRBV30	CAWSVSLVQETQYF
TRBJ1-1	few	TRBV5-1	CASSLEDRPTEAFF
TRBJ2-1	many	TRBV6-5	CASSYSQGLPEQFF
TRBJ1-5	-	TRBV29-1	CSVEPARGRRNSNQPQHF
TRBJ2-1	many	TRBV12-3/TRBV12-4	CASRGPGEGEQFF
TRBJ1-1	few	TRBV12-3/TRBV12-4	CASVSSGNTEAFF